This entry features one T cell receptor (beta chain) sequence. The sample belongs to a study of T-cell reconstitution after alpha-beta-depleted transplantation in children. Unique molecular identifiers were incorporated during preparation of the TCRbeta library. From the PCR reads, TCRdb called clonotypes with MiXCR, one entry per CDR3 protein. The sample consists of roughly 300,000 distinct CDR3 sequences, 10% of them appearing once. Germline assignment: CDR1 DFQATT and CDR2 SNEGSKA (reference sequence). The ends lost 6 bases at V and 2 bases at J; junction bases unmatched: 19. The CDR3 sequence is 20 residues long.

The rearrangement joins TRBV20-1 to TRBJ2-3; 14 bases map to TRBD2. The receptor was isolated from a human donor who donated a stem cell graft to a child with acute lymphoblastic leukemia. Sequencing used PBMCs from the stem cell graft donor, obtained from the stem cell graft. In DNA, the CDR3 is TGCAGTGCCTCCACGAGGGGACTAGCGGGAGAAAAATCACACACAGATACGCAGTATTTT. This translates into CSASTRGLAGEKSHTDTQYF.